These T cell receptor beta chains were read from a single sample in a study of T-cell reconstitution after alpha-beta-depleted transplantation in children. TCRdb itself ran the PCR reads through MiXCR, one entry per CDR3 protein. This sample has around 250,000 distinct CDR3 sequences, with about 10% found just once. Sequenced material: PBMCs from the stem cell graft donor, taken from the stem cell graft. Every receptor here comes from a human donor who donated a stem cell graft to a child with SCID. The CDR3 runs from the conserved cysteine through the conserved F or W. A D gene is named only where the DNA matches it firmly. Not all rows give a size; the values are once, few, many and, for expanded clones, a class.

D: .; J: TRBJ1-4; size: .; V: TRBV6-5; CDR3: CASSYSGPDQGKLFF; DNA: TGTGCCAGCAGTTACTCCGGACCGGACCAGGGGAAACTGTTTTTT
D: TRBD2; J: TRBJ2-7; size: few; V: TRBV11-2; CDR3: CASSFGTSGVSSYEQYF; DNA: TGTGCCAGCAGCTTCGGGACTAGCGGGGTTAGCTCCTACGAGCAGTACTTC
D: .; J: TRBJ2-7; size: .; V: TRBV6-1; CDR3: CASSRGEGGEQYF; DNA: TGTGCCAGCAGCCGCGGAGAGGGCGGCGAGCAGTACTTC
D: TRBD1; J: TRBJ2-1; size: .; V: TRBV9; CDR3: CASSVAGQGANEQFF; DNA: TGTGCCAGCAGCGTAGCGGGACAGGGGGCTAATGAGCAGTTCTTC
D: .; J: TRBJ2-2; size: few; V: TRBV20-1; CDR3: CSAEDDMGRNTGELFF; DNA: TGCAGTGCCGAGGACGACATGGGGAGGAACACCGGGGAGCTGTTTTTT
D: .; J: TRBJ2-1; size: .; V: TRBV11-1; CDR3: CASRDSLSGEQFF; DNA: TGTGCCAGCAGGGACTCCCTGAGCGGTGAGCAGTTCTTC
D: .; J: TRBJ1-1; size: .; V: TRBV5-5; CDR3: CASRAQDRLNTEAFF; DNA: TGTGCCAGCAGGGCCCAGGACAGACTGAACACTGAAGCTTTCTTT
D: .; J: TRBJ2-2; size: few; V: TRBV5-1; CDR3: CASSLESRVRNTGELFF; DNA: TGCGCCAGCAGCTTGGAGTCCCGGGTTCGAAACACCGGGGAGCTGTTTTTT
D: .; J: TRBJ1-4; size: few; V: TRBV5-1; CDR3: CASSLVQATNEKLFF; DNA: TGCGCCAGCAGCTTGGTTCAAGCAACTAATGAAAAACTGTTTTTT
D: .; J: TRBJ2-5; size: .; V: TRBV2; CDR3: CASRGFLETQYF; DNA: .
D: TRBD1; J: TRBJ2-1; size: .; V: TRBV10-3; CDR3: CAISVQGADEQFF; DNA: TGTGCCATCAGTGTCCAGGGGGCGGATGAGCAGTTCTTC
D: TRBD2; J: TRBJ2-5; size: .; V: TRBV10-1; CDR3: CASRRARSSGQETQYF; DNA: TGCGCCAGCAGGAGGGCCAGATCTAGCGGCCAAGAGACCCAGTACTTC
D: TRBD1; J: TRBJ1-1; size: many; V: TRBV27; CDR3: CASSLGTVGTEAFF; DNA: TGTGCCAGCAGTCTCGGGACAGTCGGCACTGAAGCTTTCTTT
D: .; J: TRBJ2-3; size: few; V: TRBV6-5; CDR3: CASSYSMREATDTQYF; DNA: TGTGCCAGCAGTTACTCTATGCGAGAGGCGACAGATACGCAGTATTTT
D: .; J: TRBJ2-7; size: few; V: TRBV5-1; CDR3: CASSLGIRDFTYEQYF; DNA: TGCGCCAGCAGCTTGGGAATTAGGGACTTCACCTACGAGCAGTACTTC
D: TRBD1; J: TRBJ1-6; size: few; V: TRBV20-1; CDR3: CSARGQGWGSPLHF; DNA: TGCAGTGCTAGAGGACAGGGCTGGGGTTCACCCCTCCACTTT